This T cell receptor beta chain was sequenced during a study of long-term antiretroviral therapy in people with HIV. They ran version v3.0 of the immunoSEQ assay at survey level. Profiling relied on immunoSEQ multiplex PCR, and the TCRdb table lists in-frame clones only, not all of them. Among approximately 36,000 clones listed, almost 85% were seen once. The V gene lost 0 bases and the J gene lost 2 bases, with 5 bases spanning the gap. CDR3 length: 13 amino acids. From germline, CDR1 is GTSNPN and CDR2 SVGIG (reference sequence). At least one PBMC sample before ART and at least two after were required. Concerning this clone: The antigen is undetermined.

Whole-study findings and limits: ART-treated samples gained diversity yet remained below transplant donor controls.

The specimen was unsorted PBMCs, collected 0.6 years after starting antiretroviral therapy. The V call is TRBV30, the J call TRBJ1-3; no reliable D call. The receptor was derived from a man aged 18 to 30 with HIV. The CDR3 region is CAWSVRAGNTIYF. CDR3 in DNA: TGTGCCTGGAGTGTGAGGGCTGGAAACACCATATATTTT. The full variable domain, rest sourced from reference TRBV30 and TRBJ1-3, is SQTIHQWPATLVQPVGSPLSLECTVEGTSNPNLYWYRQAAGRGLQLLFYSVGIGQISSEVPQNLSASRPQDRQFILSSKKLLLSDSGFYLCAWSVRAGNTIYFGEGSWLTVV.